Included here is one TCR beta chain sequence, with context. The entry originates in a study of T-cell memory formation after mild COVID-19. Germline V gene data show CDR1 as LNHDA and CDR2 as SQIVND (reference sequence). This CDR3 contains 14 residues. V was pared by 6 bases and J by 2 bases, with 4 bases of the junction left unmatched. From 5'RACE with constant-segment primers came TCR alpha and TCR beta cDNA libraries that carried sample barcodes and UMIs. In TCRdb, the 5' RACE reads were re-called with MiXCR into one record per CDR3 protein. Of some 310,000 distinct CDR3 sequences in the sample, approximately 22% were seen once.

This clonotype was obtained from a man aged 18 to 35 who had mild COVID-19 (a few samples of this study predate the infection). Cell type and time point are not known. Sample: PBMCs or a T cell subset sorted from them (not recorded which). The V and J genes are TRBV19 and TRBJ2-5; 9 bases map to TRBD1. The CDR3 reads CASRDRGGQETQYF. The CDR3 nucleotides read TGTGCCAGTAGGGACAGGGGAGGTCAAGAGACCCAGTACTTC. Full variable domain (remainder filled in from reference TRBV19 and TRBJ2-5): DGGITQSPKYLFRKEGQNVTLSCEQNLNHDAMYWYRQDPGQGLRLIYYSQIVNDFQKGDIAEGYSVSREKKESFPLTVTSAQKNPTAFYLCASRDRGGQETQYFGPGTRLLVL.